This T cell receptor beta chain was identified in a study of beta chain features in type 1 diabetes. General study results and limits: Researchers report that Type 1 diabetes patients had moderately but significantly shorter TCRB CDR3s across all four CD4+ subsets.

Every isolated RNA sample was fully reverse transcribed, so sequencing captured expressed TCRB transcripts. Using immunoSEQ multiplex PCR, the repertoire was profiled, and TCRdb retains in-frame clones only, with some absent. This sample has over 200,000 clones, with 9.5% to 13% found just once. Naive, central memory, regulatory and stem cell-like memory cells within the CD4+ compartment were sorted using CD45RO/CCR7/CD25/CD127/CD95/CD27. With regard to this clone: What it recognizes is unknown.

CDR3 length: 14 amino acids. CDR1 is SGHTA, CDR2 FQGNSA, per germline. Trimming cost V 3 bases and J 2 bases, with 10 bases left between them. The sequencing sample was made of naive CD4+ T cells from blood. The sequence came from a man aged 25 to 45 with type 1 diabetes. V and J are TRBV7-2 and TRBJ1-1, with D hard to call. The CDR3, as DNA: TGTGCCAGCAGCTTCCGGGTGTTAAACACTGAAGCTTTCTTT. Translating it yields CASSFRVLNTEAFF.